This TCR beta chain is from a study of technical replicates of blood from several donors. TCRdb's table, derived via immunoSEQ multiplex PCR, lists solely in-frame clones and lacks some. The data show roughly 57,000 clones, with 90% to 95% seen just once and 2.5% to 3.5% held by the top ten. This CDR3 has 13 residues. V was shortened by 5 bases and J by 3 bases, with 9 bases between the two germline ends. The V gene's germline CDR1 is SGHTA and CDR2 FQGTGA. Specimen: PBMCs. The receptor was isolated from a human donor in good health. Some clones in this sample may be carry-over from other donors' samples. The genes are TRBV7-3 and TRBJ2-3; D is possibly TRBD1 (6 bases). The CDR3 spells CASSTGTTDTQYF. Written as DNA, the CDR3 is TGTGCCAGCAGCACTGGGACAACAGATACGCAGTATTTT.